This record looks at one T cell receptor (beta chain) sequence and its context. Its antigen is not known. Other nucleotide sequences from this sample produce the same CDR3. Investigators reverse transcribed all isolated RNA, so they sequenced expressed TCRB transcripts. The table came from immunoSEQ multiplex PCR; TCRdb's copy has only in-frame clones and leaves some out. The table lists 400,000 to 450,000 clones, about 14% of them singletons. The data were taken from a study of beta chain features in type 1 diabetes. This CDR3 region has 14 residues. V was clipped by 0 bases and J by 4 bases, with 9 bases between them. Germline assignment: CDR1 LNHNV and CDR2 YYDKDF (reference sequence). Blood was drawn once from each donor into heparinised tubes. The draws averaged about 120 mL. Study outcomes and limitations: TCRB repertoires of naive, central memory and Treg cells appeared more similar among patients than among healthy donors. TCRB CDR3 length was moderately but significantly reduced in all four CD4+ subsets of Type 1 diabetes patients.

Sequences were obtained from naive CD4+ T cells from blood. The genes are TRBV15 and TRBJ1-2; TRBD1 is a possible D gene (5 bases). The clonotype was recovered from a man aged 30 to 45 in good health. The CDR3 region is CATSREGQGYGYTF. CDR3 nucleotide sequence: TGTGCCACCAGCAGAGAAGGGCAGGGCTATGGCTACACCTTC.